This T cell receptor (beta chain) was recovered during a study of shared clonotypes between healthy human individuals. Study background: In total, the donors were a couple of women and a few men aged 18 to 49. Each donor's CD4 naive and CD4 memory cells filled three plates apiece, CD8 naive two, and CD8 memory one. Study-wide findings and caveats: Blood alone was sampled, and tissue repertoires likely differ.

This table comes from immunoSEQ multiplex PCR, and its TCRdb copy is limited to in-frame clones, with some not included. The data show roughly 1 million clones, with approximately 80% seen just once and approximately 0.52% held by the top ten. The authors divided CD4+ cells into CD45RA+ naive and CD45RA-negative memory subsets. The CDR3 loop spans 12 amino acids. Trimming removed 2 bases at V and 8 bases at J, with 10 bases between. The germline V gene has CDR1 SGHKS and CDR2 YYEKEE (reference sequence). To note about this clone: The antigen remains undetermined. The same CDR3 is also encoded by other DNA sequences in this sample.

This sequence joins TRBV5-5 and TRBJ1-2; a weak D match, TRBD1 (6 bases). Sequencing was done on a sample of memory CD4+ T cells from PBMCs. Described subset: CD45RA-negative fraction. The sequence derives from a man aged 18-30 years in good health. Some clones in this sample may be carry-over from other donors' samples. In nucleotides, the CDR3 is TGTGCCAGCAGCTTACAGGGTGGAGGCTACACCTTC. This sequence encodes CASSLQGGGYTF.